This is a list of T cell receptor beta chains from one sample in a study of somatic mutations in cytotoxic T cells in rheumatoid arthritis. Sequencing was performed with immunoSEQ multiplex PCR; in TCRdb, only in-frame clones are kept and a portion is missing. The sample contains around 20,000 clones, roughly two thirds of which appear only once. The sequencing input was CD8+ T cells sorted from blood. The origin of the receptors is an adult with rheumatoid arthritis. Each CDR3 is given with its conserved first and last residue. Fields, in order: J gene, D gene, clone size, V gene, CDR3 protein, CDR3 DNA. D genes are given only for firm matches. Some rows mark clone size as missing; the rest say once, few, many or name a class of expanded clone.

TRBJ1-2 | . | . | TRBV29-1 | CSVEDPTARYYGYTF | TGCAGCGTTGAAGATCCCACAGCGAGGTACTATGGCTACACCTTC
TRBJ2-7 | . | . | TRBV19 | CASSFGGSSSYEQYF | TGTGCCAGTAGTTTCGGCGGGTCCAGCTCCTACGAGCAGTACTTC
TRBJ2-5 | TRBD2 | . | TRBV5-6 | CASSLDLAGVETQYF | TGTGCCAGCAGCTTGGATTTAGCGGGGGTAGAGACCCAGTACTTC
TRBJ2-1 | . | . | TRBV7-2 | CASSLAGLFNEQFF | TGTGCCAGCAGCTTAGCCGGACTCTTCAATGAGCAGTTCTTC
TRBJ2-1 | . | . | TRBV13 | CASSLANEQFF | TGTGCCAGCAGCCTAGCCAATGAGCAGTTCTTC
TRBJ2-7 | . | . | TRBV5-4 | CASSRPGYEQYF | TGTGCCAGCAGTCGACCTGGCTACGAGCAGTACTTC
TRBJ1-5 | . | . | TRBV21-1 | CASSWTGGGNQPQHF | TGTGCCAGCAGCTGGACAGGGGGCGGCAATCAGCCCCAGCATTTT
TRBJ2-4 | . | few | TRBV27 | CAVGRNQYF | TGTGCAGTAGGACGCAACCAGTACTTC
TRBJ2-7 | . | . | TRBV7-6 | CASSSRVYEQYF | TGTGCCAGCAGCTCCAGGGTCTACGAGCAGTACTTC
TRBJ1-1 | TRBD1 | . | TRBV6-5 | CASRGQGVTEAFF | TGTGCCAGCAGGGGACAGGGAGTAACTGAAGCTTTCTTT
TRBJ2-7 | TRBD1 | . | TRBV4-1 | CASSQNRGHEQYF | TGCGCCAGCAGCCAAAATAGGGGGCACGAGCAGTACTTC
TRBJ2-3 | . | . | TRBV7-2 | CASSLAGALDTQYF | TGTGCCAGCAGCTTAGCGGGGGCCCTAGATACGCAGTATTTT
TRBJ2-1 | . | . | TRBV7-8 | CASSPRDSYNEQFF | TGTGCCAGCAGCCCGCGGGACAGCTACAATGAGCAGTTCTTC
TRBJ2-7 | TRBD2 | . | TRBV2 | CASSEILTERGVPYEQYF | TGTGCCAGCAGTGAAATACTAACAGAGCGGGGGGTACCCTACGAGCAGTACTTC
TRBJ1-2 | . | . | TRBV6-5 | CASSYSGAGPNYGYTF | TGTGCCAGCAGTTACTCGGGGGCAGGCCCTAACTATGGCTACACCTTC
TRBJ1-2 | . | . | TRBV28 | CASSLGRQDYGYTF | TGTGCCAGCAGTTTGGGTAGACAGGACTATGGCTACACCTTC
TRBJ1-1 | TRBD1 | once | TRBV19 | CASGQGYTEAFF | TGTGCCAGTGGACAGGGCTACACTGAAGCTTTCTTT
TRBJ2-7 | TRBD2 | few | TRBV2 | CASWDETSDYEQYF | TGTGCCAGCTGGGACGAGACTAGCGACTACGAGCAGTACTTC
TRBJ2-1 | . | . | TRBV15 | CATSRGDSFYNEQFF | TGTGCCACCAGCAGAGGTGATAGCTTCTACAATGAGCAGTTCTTC
TRBJ1-3 | TRBD1 | . | TRBV5-4 | CASSLEGTGAGNTIYF | TGTGCCAGCAGCTTGGAAGGGACAGGGGCTGGAAACACCATATATTTT
TRBJ1-1 | . | . | TRBV6-5 | CASRSDAEAFF | TGTGCCAGCAGATCAGACGCTGAAGCTTTCTTT
TRBJ1-6 | . | . | TRBV27 | CASSLKKGGLGSPLHF | TGTGCCAGCAGTTTAAAGAAGGGGGGTTTAGGATCACCCCTCCACTTT
TRBJ1-1 | . | . | TRBV5-4 | CASSLFGEGTEAFF | TGTGCCAGCAGCTTGTTCGGGGAGGGGACTGAAGCTTTCTTT
TRBJ1-5 | . | few | TRBV30 | CAWSVGSNQPQHF | TGTGCCTGGAGTGTAGGTAGCAATCAGCCCCAGCATTTT